Described below is a single TCR beta chain sequence and its context. Its antigen is unknown. A much larger clone differs from this one at a single base, so this may be a read error. These data originate in a study of blood T cells in healthy people across ages. Germline assignment: CDR1 SGHTA and CDR2 FQGNSA. CDR3 size: 15 residues. PCR was performed a second time for about 6 to 12 cycles using a sample-barcoded 5' primer and a J-beta primer mix. Tags on each cDNA molecule came from a template-switch adaptor with 12 random nucleotides. In TCRdb, the 5' RACE reads were re-called with MiXCR into one record per CDR3 protein. The sample lists fewer than 2,000,000 distinct CDR3 sequences, about 31% occurring once. Regarding the study as a whole: A roughly linear age-dependent decrease characterized TCR beta diversity per million T cells.

Isolation of PBMCs gave at least 6 million cells per sample. The origin of this receptor is a woman aged 25 to 39 in good health. The source material was blood. This chain connects TRBV7-2 to TRBJ2-5; tentative D call: TRBD2 (5 bases). The CDR3 nucleotides read TGTGCCAGCAGCTTAGCTCTTACTGGGTGGGAGACCCAGCACTTC. Residues: CASSLALTGWETQHF.